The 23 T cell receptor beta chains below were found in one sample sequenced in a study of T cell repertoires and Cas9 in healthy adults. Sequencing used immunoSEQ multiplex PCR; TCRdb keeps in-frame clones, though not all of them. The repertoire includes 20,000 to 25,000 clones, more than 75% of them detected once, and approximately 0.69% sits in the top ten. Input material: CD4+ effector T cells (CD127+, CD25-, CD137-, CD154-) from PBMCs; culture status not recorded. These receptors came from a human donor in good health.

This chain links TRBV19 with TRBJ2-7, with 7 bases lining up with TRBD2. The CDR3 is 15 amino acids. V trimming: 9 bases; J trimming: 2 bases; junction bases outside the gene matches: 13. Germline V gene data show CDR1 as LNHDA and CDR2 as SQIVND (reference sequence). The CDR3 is CASAAAGRGTYEQYF. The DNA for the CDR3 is TGTGCCAGCGCCGCAGCGGGGCGGGGAACCTACGAGCAGTACTTC. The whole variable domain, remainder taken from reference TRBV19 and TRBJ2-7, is DGGITQSPKYLFRKEGQNVTLSCEQNLNHDAMYWYRQDPGQGLRLIYYSQIVNDFQKGDIAEGYSVSREKKESFPLTVTSAQKNPTAFYLCASAAAGRGTYEQYFGPGTRLTVT.

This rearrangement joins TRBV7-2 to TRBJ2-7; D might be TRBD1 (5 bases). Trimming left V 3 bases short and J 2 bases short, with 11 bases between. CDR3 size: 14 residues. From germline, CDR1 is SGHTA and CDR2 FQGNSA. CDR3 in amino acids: CASSFRTLTYEQYF. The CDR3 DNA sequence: TGTGCCAGCAGCTTTCGGACATTGACCTACGAGCAGTACTTC.

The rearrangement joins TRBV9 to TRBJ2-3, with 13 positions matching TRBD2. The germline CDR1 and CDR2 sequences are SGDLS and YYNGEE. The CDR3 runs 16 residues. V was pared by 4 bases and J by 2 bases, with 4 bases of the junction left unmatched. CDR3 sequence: CASSYGLAGVTDTQYF. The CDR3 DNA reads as TGTGCCAGCAGCTACGGACTAGCGGGGGTCACAGATACGCAGTATTTT.

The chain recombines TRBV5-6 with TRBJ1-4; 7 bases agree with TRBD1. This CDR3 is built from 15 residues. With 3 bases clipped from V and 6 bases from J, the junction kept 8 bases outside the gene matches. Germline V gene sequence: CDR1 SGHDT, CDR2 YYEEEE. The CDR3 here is CASSWGQIRDEKLFF. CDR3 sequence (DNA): TGTGCCAGCAGCTGGGGACAGATTCGAGATGAAAAACTGTTTTTT.

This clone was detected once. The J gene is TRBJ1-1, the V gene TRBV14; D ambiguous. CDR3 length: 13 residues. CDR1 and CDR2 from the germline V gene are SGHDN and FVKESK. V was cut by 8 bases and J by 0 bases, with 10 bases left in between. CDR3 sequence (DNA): TGTGCCAGCTCCGGGAATATGAACACTGAAGCTTTCTTT. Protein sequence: CASSGNMNTEAFF.

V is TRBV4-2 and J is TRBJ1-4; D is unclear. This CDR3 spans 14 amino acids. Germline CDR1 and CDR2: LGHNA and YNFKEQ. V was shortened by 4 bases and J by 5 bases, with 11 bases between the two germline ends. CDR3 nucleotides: TGTGCCAGCAGCCGTCGGACTGGGAATGAAAAACTGTTTTTT. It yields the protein CASSRRTGNEKLFF.

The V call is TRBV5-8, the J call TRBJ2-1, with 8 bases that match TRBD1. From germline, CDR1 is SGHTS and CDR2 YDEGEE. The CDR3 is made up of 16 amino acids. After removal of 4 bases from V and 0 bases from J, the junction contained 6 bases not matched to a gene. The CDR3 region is CASSLPGGVSYNEQFF. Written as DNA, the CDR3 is TGTGCCAGCAGCCTACCAGGGGGCGTCTCCTACAATGAGCAGTTCTTC.

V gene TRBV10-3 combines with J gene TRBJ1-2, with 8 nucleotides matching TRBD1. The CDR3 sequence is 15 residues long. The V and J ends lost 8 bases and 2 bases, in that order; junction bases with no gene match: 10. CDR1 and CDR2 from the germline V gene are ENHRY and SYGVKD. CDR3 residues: CAIGTRDRSNYGYTF. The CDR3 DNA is TGTGCCATCGGAACCCGGGACAGGAGCAACTATGGCTACACCTTC.

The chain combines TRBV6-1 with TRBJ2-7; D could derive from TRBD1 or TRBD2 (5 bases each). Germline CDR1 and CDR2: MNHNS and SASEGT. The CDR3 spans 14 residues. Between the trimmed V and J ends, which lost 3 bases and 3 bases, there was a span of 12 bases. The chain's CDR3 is CASSDGGMDYEQYF. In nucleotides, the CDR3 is TGTGCCAGCAGTGATGGGGGTATGGACTACGAGCAGTACTTC.

The CDR3 reads CASSLAHRRNSPLHF. The DNA of the CDR3 is TGTGCCAGCAGCTTAGCACACAGGAGGAATTCACCCCTCCACTTT. The V gene is TRBV11-2, the J gene TRBJ1-6; D may be TRBD1 (5 bases). V lost 1 base, J lost 7 bases, and 11 bases lay in between. Germline-derived CDR1 and CDR2 are SGHAT and FQNNGV. The CDR3 totals 15 residues. Looking up the rest from reference TRBV11-2 and TRBJ1-6 gives the full variable domain: EAGVAQSPRYKIIEKRQSVAFWCNPISGHATLYWYQQILGQGPKLLIQFQNNGVVDDSQLPKDRFSAERLKGVDSTLKIQPAKLEDSAVYLCASSLAHRRNSPLHFGNGTRLTVT.

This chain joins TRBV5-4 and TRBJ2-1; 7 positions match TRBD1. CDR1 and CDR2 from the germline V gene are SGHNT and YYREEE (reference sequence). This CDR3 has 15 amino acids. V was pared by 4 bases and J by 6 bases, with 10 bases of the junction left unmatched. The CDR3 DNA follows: TGTGCCAGCAGCCCAGGGGGAAGATCTCTCAATGAGCAGTTCTTC. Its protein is CASSPGGRSLNEQFF.

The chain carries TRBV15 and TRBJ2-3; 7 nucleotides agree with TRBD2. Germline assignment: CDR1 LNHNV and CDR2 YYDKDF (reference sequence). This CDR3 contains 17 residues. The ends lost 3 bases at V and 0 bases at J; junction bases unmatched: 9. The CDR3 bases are TGTGCCACCAGCAGGGACCGGGACTACTATAGCACAGATACGCAGTATTTT. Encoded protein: CATSRDRDYYSTDTQYF.

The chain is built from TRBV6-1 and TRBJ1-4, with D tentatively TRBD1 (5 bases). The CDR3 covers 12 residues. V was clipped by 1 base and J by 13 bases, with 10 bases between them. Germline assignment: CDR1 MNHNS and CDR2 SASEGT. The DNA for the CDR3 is TGTGCCAGCAGTGAAGATGCAGGGCGACTGTTTTTT. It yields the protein CASSEDAGRLFF.

The DNA of the CDR3 is TGTGCCAGCAGCTTGGGGGGCAGGGTCAATTCACCCCTCCACTTT. As protein: CASSLGGRVNSPLHF. The V call is TRBV5-4, the J call TRBJ1-6; D perhaps matches TRBD1 (5 bases). The length of the CDR3 is 15 residues. The germline V gene has CDR1 SGHNT and CDR2 YYREEE (reference sequence). Trimming removed 0 bases at V and 7 bases at J, with 11 bases between.

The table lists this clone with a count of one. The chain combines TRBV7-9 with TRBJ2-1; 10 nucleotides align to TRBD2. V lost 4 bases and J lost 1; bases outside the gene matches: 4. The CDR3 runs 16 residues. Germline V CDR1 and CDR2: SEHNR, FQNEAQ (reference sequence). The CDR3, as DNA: TGTGCCAGCAGCTATTTAGCGGGGGGATCCTACAATGAGCAGTTCTTC. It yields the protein CASSYLAGGSYNEQFF.

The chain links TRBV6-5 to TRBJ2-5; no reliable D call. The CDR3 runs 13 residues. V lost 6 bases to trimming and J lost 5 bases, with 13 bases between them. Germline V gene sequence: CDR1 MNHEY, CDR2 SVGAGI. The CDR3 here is CASSPPGRETQYF. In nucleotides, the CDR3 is TGTGCCAGCAGCCCACCTGGGCGGGAGACCCAGTACTTC.

The CDR3 bases are TGTGCCAGCAGTGAACACGGACAGTCTTCTGGAAACACCATATATTTT. Amino acid sequence: CASSEHGQSSGNTIYF. The chain joins TRBV2 to TRBJ1-3; D is possibly TRBD1 (6 bases). With 2 bases removed from V and 1 base from J, the gap between germline ends came to 12 bases. The CDR3 runs to 16 residues. Germline CDR1 SNHLY, CDR2 FYNNEI.

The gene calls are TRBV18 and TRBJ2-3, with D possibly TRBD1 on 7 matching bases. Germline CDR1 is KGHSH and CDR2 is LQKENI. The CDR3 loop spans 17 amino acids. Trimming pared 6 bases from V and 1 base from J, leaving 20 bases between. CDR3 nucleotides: TGTGCCAGCTCCCCAACATTGCGGGACAGCGGCACAGATACGCAGTATTTT. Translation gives CASSPTLRDSGTDTQYF.

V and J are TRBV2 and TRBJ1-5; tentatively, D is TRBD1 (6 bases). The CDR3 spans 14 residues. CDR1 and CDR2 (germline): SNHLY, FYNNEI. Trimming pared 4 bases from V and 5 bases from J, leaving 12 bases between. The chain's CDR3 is CASSGVNRDQPQHF. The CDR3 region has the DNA TGTGCCAGCAGTGGGGTCAACAGGGATCAGCCCCAGCATTTT.

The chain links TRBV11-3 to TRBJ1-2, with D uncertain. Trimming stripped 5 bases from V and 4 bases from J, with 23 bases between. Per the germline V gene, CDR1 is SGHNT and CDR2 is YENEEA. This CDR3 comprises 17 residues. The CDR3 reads CASSRGNGRSVGYGYTF. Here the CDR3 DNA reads TGTGCCAGCAGCAGAGGTAACGGACGGAGCGTTGGCTATGGCTACACCTTC. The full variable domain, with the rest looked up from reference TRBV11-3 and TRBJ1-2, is EAGVVQSPRYKIIEKKQPVAFWCNPISGHNTLYWYLQNLGQGPELLIRYENEEAVDDSQLPKDRFSAERLKGVDSTLKIQPAELGDSAVYLCASSRGNGRSVGYGYTFGSGTRLTVV.

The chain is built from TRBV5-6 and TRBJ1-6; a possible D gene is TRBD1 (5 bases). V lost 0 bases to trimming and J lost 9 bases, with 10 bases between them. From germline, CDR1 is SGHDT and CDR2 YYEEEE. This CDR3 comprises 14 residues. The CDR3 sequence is CASSLDAGGSPLHF. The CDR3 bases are TGTGCCAGCAGCTTGGACGCTGGGGGTTCACCCCTCCACTTT.

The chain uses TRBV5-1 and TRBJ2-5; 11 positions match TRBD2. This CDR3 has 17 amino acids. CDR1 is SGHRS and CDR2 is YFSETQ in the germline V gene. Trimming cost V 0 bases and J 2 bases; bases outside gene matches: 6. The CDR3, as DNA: TGCGCCAGCAGCTTGGGACTAGCGGGGAAAACTCAAGAGACCCAGTACTTC. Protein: CASSLGLAGKTQETQYF. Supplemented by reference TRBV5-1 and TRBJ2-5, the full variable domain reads KAGVTQTPRYLIKTRGQQVTLSCSPISGHRSVSWYQQTPGQGLQFLFEYFSETQRNKGNFPGRFSGRQFSNSRSEMNVSTLELGDSALYLCASSLGLAGKTQETQYFGPGTRLLVL.

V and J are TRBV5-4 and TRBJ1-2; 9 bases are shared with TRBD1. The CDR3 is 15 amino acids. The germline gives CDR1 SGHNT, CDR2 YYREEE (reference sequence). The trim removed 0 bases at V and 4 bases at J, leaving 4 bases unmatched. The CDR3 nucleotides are TGTGCCAGCAGCTTGGGACAGGGGGTTGTCTATGGCTACACCTTC. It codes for CASSLGQGVVYGYTF.